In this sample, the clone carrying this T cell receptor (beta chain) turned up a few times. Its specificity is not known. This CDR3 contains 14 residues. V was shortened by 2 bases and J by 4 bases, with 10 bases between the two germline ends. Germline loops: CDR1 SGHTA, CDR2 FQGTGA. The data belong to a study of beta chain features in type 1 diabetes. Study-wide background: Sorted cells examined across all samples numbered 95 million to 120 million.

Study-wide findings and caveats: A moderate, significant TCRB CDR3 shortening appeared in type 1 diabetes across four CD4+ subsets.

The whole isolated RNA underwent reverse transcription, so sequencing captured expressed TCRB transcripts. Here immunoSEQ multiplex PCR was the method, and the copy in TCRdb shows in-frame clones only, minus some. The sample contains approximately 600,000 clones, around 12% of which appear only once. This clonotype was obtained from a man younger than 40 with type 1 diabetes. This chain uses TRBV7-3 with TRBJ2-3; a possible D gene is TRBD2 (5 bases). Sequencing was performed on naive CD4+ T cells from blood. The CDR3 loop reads CASSLSPSSDTQYF. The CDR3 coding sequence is TGTGCCAGCAGCTTATCTCCTAGCTCAGATACGCAGTATTTT.